Following are 25 T cell receptor beta chains from one sample sequenced in a study of T-cell reconstitution after alpha-beta-depleted transplantation in children. The TCRbeta library incorporated unique molecular identifiers. TCRdb analysed the PCR reads with MiXCR anew, one entry per CDR3 protein. Of roughly 610,000 distinct CDR3 sequences in the sample, over 9.5% are singletons; the top ten hold less than 5%. The sequencing used PBMCs from the stem cell graft donor, collected from the stem cell graft. The receptor source for this set is a human donor who donated a stem cell graft to a child with acute myeloid leukemia.

On this clonotype itself: This clone may be a read error of a much larger clone one base away. The chain joins TRBV13 to TRBJ1-1; perhaps TRBD1 as D (6 bases). The CDR3 extends over 14 amino acids. Trimming pared 3 bases from V and 1 base from J, leaving 9 bases between. Germline CDR1 and CDR2: PRHDT and FYEKMQ (reference sequence). The CDR3 DNA sequence: TGTGCCAGCAGCTTCGGGGGCCAGAACACTGAAGCTTTCTTT. Its protein is CASSFGGQNTEAFF.

The CDR3 sequence: CASRLALTYNEQFF. In DNA, the CDR3 is TGTGCCAGCAGGCTAGCGTTGACTTACAATGAGCAGTTCTTC. V is TRBV12-3 or TRBV12-4 and J is TRBJ2-1; TRBD2 might be the D (6 bases). The CDR3 loop spans 14 amino acids. V was trimmed by 6 bases and J by 4 bases, leaving 13 bases between them.

The chain links TRBV7-2 to TRBJ2-7; unclear D gene. The germline V gene encodes CDR1 SGHTA and CDR2 FQGNSA. V was pared by 1 base and J by 6 bases, with 10 bases between. The CDR3 runs 13 residues. CDR3 protein: CASSLGARSEQYF. The CDR3 bases are TGTGCCAGCAGCTTAGGAGCTAGATCCGAGCAGTACTTC.

This clonotype was counted ten times or more. V gene TRBV5-1 combines with J gene TRBJ2-1; 7 bases map to TRBD2. This CDR3 is built from 15 residues. V was pared by 1 base and J by 6 bases, with 7 bases of the junction left unmatched. Germline CDR1 reads SGHRS; CDR2 reads YFSETQ. The CDR3 DNA reads as TGCGCCAGCAGCTTGATGTCCGGACTAGTCAATGAGCAGTTCTTC. It encodes CASSLMSGLVNEQFF.

This clonotype was counted at least ten times. The genes are TRBV28 and TRBJ2-7, with a tentative D call TRBD2 (5 bases). This CDR3 has 18 residues. V shed 7 bases and J shed 0 bases, with 25 bases lying between them. The V gene's germline CDR1 is MDHEN and CDR2 SYDVKM. The chain's CDR3 is CASNLRAKGLLSSYEQYF. The DNA of the CDR3 is TGTGCCAGCAACCTCCGGGCTAAAGGACTCCTTAGCTCCTACGAGCAGTACTTC. Looking up the rest from reference TRBV28 and TRBJ2-7 gives the full variable domain: DVKVTQSSRYLVKRTGEKVFLECVQDMDHENMFWYRQDPGLGLRLIYFSYDVKMKEKGDIPEGYSVSREKKERFSLILESASTNQTSMYLCASNLRAKGLLSSYEQYFGPGTRLTVT.

This clonotype was detected only a few times. The chain couples TRBV11-2 to TRBJ2-2; no definite D call. CDR3 size: 13 residues. Germline-derived CDR1 and CDR2 are SGHAT and FQNNGV. V lost 8 bases to trimming and J lost 6 bases, with 13 bases between them. This CDR3 is CASRPGVSGELFF. The CDR3 DNA sequence: TGTGCCAGCCGCCCCGGAGTGTCCGGGGAGCTGTTTTTT. Filled out from reference TRBV11-2 and TRBJ2-2, the complete variable domain reads EAGVAQSPRYKIIEKRQSVAFWCNPISGHATLYWYQQILGQGPKLLIQFQNNGVVDDSQLPKDRFSAERLKGVDSTLKIQPAKLEDSAVYLCASRPGVSGELFFGEGSRLTVL.

This clonotype was seen more than once but under ten times. This chain links TRBV4-3 with TRBJ2-2; D is possibly TRBD2 (5 bases). V was trimmed by 3 bases and J by 7 bases, leaving 6 bases between them. The CDR3 runs 12 residues. The germline CDR1 and CDR2 sequences are LGHNA and YSLEER. This CDR3 is CASSHEGGELFF. The CDR3, as DNA: TGCGCCAGCAGCCACGAGGGCGGGGAGCTGTTTTTT.

The chain recombines TRBV29-1 with TRBJ1-2; 7 bases map to TRBD1. This CDR3 contains 12 residues. The germline CDR1 and CDR2 sequences are SQVTM and ANQGSEA. V was pared by 6 bases and J by 5 bases, with 6 bases of the junction left unmatched. CDR3 region: CSVGDREYGYTF. CDR3 bases: TGCAGCGTCGGCGACAGGGAGTATGGCTACACCTTC.

This clonotype was observed many times. V gene TRBV15 combines with J gene TRBJ1-5; weak D call: TRBD1 (6 bases). V lost 7 bases, J lost 3 bases, and 13 bases lay in between. CDR3 size: 14 residues. The germline V gene encodes CDR1 LNHNV and CDR2 YYDKDF (reference sequence). Here the CDR3 reads CATTPDRANQPQHF. The CDR3 nucleotides are TGTGCCACCACCCCGGACAGAGCCAATCAGCCCCAGCATTTT.

This clonotype was found many times. A read error may account for a junction end that differs from germline. This chain joins TRBV27 and TRBJ2-1, with D uncertain. The CDR3 contains 15 residues. CDR1 and CDR2 from the germline V gene are MNHEY and SMNVEV (reference sequence). CDR3 protein: CASTLAASSYNEQFF. As DNA, the CDR3 is TGTGCCAGCACTTTAGCTGCGAGCTCCTACAATGAGCAGTTCTTC.

This clonotype came up a few times. This chain connects TRBV6-1 to TRBJ2-2; no firm D call. The CDR3 length is 13 residues. Trimming left V 6 bases short and J 2 bases short, with 7 bases between. Germline V gives CDR1 MNHNS, CDR2 SASEGT. The CDR3 DNA sequence: TGTGCCAGCAGGGCAGGCAACACCGGGGAGCTGTTTTTT. This codes for CASRAGNTGELFF.

The gene calls are TRBV12-3 or TRBV12-4 and TRBJ2-1; D is ambiguous. The germline V and J ends were trimmed by 3 bases and 4 bases, with 10 bases remaining between them. This CDR3 is built from 14 residues. CDR3 region: CASSFSSFYNEQFF. The CDR3 DNA sequence: TGTGCCAGCAGTTTTTCCAGCTTTTACAATGAGCAGTTCTTC.

The genes are TRBV7-6 and TRBJ2-1, with 15 bases fitting TRBD2. The CDR3 runs to 18 residues. The germline V gene has CDR1 SGHVS and CDR2 FNYEAQ. V dropped 0 bases and J dropped 9; count of bases not matched to a gene: 9. In DNA, the CDR3 is TGTGCCAGCAGCTTAGCCCCTAGGACTAGCGGGAGGGCCGGTGAGCAGTTCTTC. As protein: CASSLAPRTSGRAGEQFF.

The sample holds many counts of this clonotype. V usage is TRBV5-1 and J usage is TRBJ2-3; D is unclear. The CDR3 totals 14 residues. Germline V gives CDR1 SGHRS, CDR2 YFSETQ. V lost 0 bases and J 9 bases, leaving 14 bases between the germline ends. The CDR3 bases are TGCGCCAGCAGCTTGGAGAAGCGCCTGGGGACGCAGTATTTT. Amino acids: CASSLEKRLGTQYF.

This clonotype was seen many times. This sequence joins TRBV5-1 and TRBJ2-1, with unresolved D. CDR1 is SGHRS, CDR2 YFSETQ, per germline. Trimming pared 2 bases from V and 7 bases from J, leaving 10 bases between. The length of the CDR3 is 13 residues. This chain's CDR3 is CASSFLVGNEQFF. CDR3 in DNA: TGCGCCAGCAGCTTCCTAGTTGGGAATGAGCAGTTCTTC.

At least ten counts were recorded for this clonotype. The rearrangement joins TRBV2 to TRBJ2-7; D unclear. This CDR3 has 15 residues. The germline V gene encodes CDR1 SNHLY and CDR2 FYNNEI. The V and J ends lost 1 base and 0 bases respectively, with 10 bases between them. The CDR3 region has the DNA TGTGCCAGCAGTGAAGGCATAGGCGGCTCCTACGAGCAGTACTTC. Its translation is CASSEGIGGSYEQYF.

The genes are TRBV20-1 and TRBJ2-1, with 10 bases lining up with TRBD2. In germline, CDR1 is DFQATT, CDR2 SNEGSKA (reference sequence). The ends lost 7 bases at V and 8 bases at J; junction bases unmatched: 11. The CDR3 runs to 14 residues. The DNA for the CDR3 is TGCAGTGGTAAGCGGGAGGGCCTGAGAGATGAGCAGTTCTTC. It is translated as CSGKREGLRDEQFF.

There are a few counts of this clonotype. The V call is TRBV24-1, the J call TRBJ1-1; D unresolved. CDR1 and CDR2 (germline): KGHDR, SFDVKD. V gave up 1 base and J gave up 7 bases, with 9 bases separating them. This CDR3 region has 13 residues. The CDR3 DNA is TGTGCCACCAGTGATTTAAACAGTGGTGAAGCTTTCTTT. Translation: CATSDLNSGEAFF.

The J gene is TRBJ2-7, the V gene TRBV3-1; the match to TRBD1 covers 7 bases. CDR3 size: 15 residues. Germline V lookup: CDR1 LGHDT, CDR2 YNNKEL (reference sequence). The V segment lost 4 bases and the J segment 0 bases; nucleotides outside the gene matches: 6. CDR3 nucleotides: TGTGCCAGCAGCCTGGACAGGATAAGCTCCTACGAGCAGTACTTC. Protein sequence: CASSLDRISSYEQYF.

At least ten counts were recorded for this clonotype. The rearrangement joins TRBV6-5 to TRBJ2-7; D unclear. Germline V gene sequence: CDR1 MNHEY, CDR2 SVGAGI. This CDR3 region has 15 residues. V gave up 2 bases and J gave up 5 bases, with 16 bases separating them. The CDR3 reads CASSYDYALSDEQYF. CDR3 DNA: TGTGCCAGCAGTTACGATTACGCCTTGTCTGACGAGCAGTACTTC.

The gene calls are TRBV12-3 or TRBV12-4 and TRBJ1-1, with D tentatively TRBD1 (5 bases). CDR3 size: 13 residues. Deletions cut 2 bases from V and 5 bases from J, with 9 bases between. This CDR3 is CASSLKGITEAFF. As DNA, the CDR3 is TGTGCCAGCAGTTTAAAGGGGATAACTGAAGCTTTCTTT.

This clonotype was seen only a few times. V gene TRBV18 combines with J gene TRBJ2-5; 10 positions match TRBD2. The CDR3 consists of 18 residues. J was trimmed by 5 bases and V by 1 base; bases with no gene match: 13. Germline loops: CDR1 KGHSH, CDR2 LQKENI. This chain's CDR3 is CASSPQLAGWLSGETQYF. CDR3 sequence (DNA): TGTGCCAGCTCACCACAACTAGCGGGATGGCTCTCGGGGGAGACCCAGTACTTC.

The rearrangement joins TRBV3-1 to TRBJ2-5; D remains unclear. Germline V CDR1 and CDR2: LGHDT, YNNKEL (reference sequence). Deletions cut 1 base from V and 2 bases from J, with 11 bases between. There are 15 residues in the CDR3. CDR3 protein: CASSQGMARQETQYF. The CDR3 DNA sequence: TGTGCCAGCAGCCAAGGCATGGCCCGGCAAGAGACCCAGTACTTC.

This clonotype was counted ten times or more. The chain carries TRBV20-1 and TRBJ2-1, with D maybe TRBD1 (6 bases). V lost 5 bases, J lost 7 bases, and 18 bases lay in between. CDR3 length: 14 amino acids. CDR1 and CDR2 from the germline V gene are DFQATT and SNEGSKA (reference sequence). DNA for the CDR3: TGCAGTGCTTCCAGAGCCGGGACACCGAATGAGCAGTTCTTC. Translation: CSASRAGTPNEQFF.

This clonotype was observed many times. V gene TRBV20-1 combines with J gene TRBJ1-5; no definite D call. This CDR3 region has 14 residues. From germline, CDR1 is DFQATT and CDR2 SNEGSKA (reference sequence). V gave up 3 bases and J gave up 5 bases, with 14 bases separating them. The CDR3 sequence: CSARIQYNHQPQHF. DNA for the CDR3: TGCAGTGCTAGGATCCAGTATAATCATCAGCCCCAGCATTTT.